Described below is a single T cell receptor beta chain sequence and its context. Clones were read by immunoSEQ multiplex PCR, and TCRdb kept only the in-frame ones, dropping some. The table includes about 140,000 clones, around 93% detected once. The sample is drawn from a study of cytotoxic CD8 clonotypes in ibrutinib-treated CLL. This TCR came from a human donor with chronic lymphocytic leukemia. Here the sequenced sample was PBMCs, taken after 12 months of ibrutinib treatment.

CDR3 sequence reads: CASSLYGSTDTQYF. The CDR3 region has the DNA TGTGCCAGCAGCTTATACGGGAGCACAGATACGCAGTATTTT. The V gene is TRBV11-2, the J gene TRBJ2-3; no definite D call. This CDR3 spans 14 amino acids. V was cut by 2 bases and J by 0 bases, with 6 bases left in between. From germline, CDR1 is SGHAT and CDR2 FQNNGV.